Below are 22 T cell receptor beta chains sequenced from a single sample in a study of T-cell reconstitution after alpha-beta-depleted transplantation in children. Using unique molecular identifiers, the investigators prepared the TCRbeta library. TCRdb independently ran MiXCR on the PCR reads; one entry per CDR3 protein. The table has a few hundred thousand distinct CDR3 sequences, about a fifth seen once; the top ten hold 3% to 4%. The material was PBMCs from the stem cell graft donor, obtained from the stem cell graft. The receptor set was obtained from a human donor who donated a stem cell graft to a child with acute myeloid leukemia.

This clonotype showed up many times. The chain carries TRBV29-1 and TRBJ2-7; no clear D gene. Germline V CDR1 and CDR2: SQVTM, ANQGSEA. V shed 2 bases and J shed 8 bases, with 16 bases lying between them. This CDR3 contains 13 residues. CDR3 DNA sequence: TGCAGCGTTGAAAGAGAAAATCCCGGTCAGCAGTACTTC. Translation: CSVERENPGQQYF.

This clonotype was recorded many times. The rearrangement links TRBV7-2 to TRBJ2-2, with D hard to call. The CDR3 has 13 amino acids. CDR1 SGHTA and CDR2 FQGNSA come from the germline V gene. Trimming took 4 bases from V and 6 from J, leaving 9 bases between them. In DNA form, the CDR3 reads TGTGCCAGCAGCTCCAGTTTACCCGGGGAGCTGTTTTTT. Translated, it gives CASSSSLPGELFF.

The chain carries TRBV7-2 and TRBJ2-1; D perhaps matches TRBD2 (5 bases). The germline V gene encodes CDR1 SGHTA and CDR2 FQGNSA. V was cut by 1 base and J by 2 bases, with 15 bases left in between. CDR3 size: 17 residues. The CDR3 reads CASSLVPLATTYNEQFF. In nucleotides, the CDR3 is TGTGCCAGCAGCTTAGTCCCTCTAGCAACTACCTACAATGAGCAGTTCTTC.

This clonotype has only a few counts. The V and J genes are TRBV9 and TRBJ1-1, with 8 bases fitting TRBD1. CDR3 length equals 16 residues. V was clipped by 0 bases and J by 4 bases; unmatched bases: 8. The germline V gene has CDR1 SGDLS and CDR2 YYNGEE. Here the CDR3 reads CASSVGGGTGGTEAFF. The DNA for the CDR3 is TGTGCCAGCAGCGTAGGGGGCGGAACAGGGGGCACTGAAGCTTTCTTT.

This clonotype was picked up a small number of times. The gene calls are TRBV28 and TRBJ2-2; tentatively, D is TRBD1 (6 bases). Trimming left V 6 bases short and J 7 bases short, with 9 bases between. The length of the CDR3 is 12 residues. Germline-derived CDR1 and CDR2 are MDHEN and SYDVKM. CDR3 sequence: CASSLQGGELFF. Written as DNA, the CDR3 is TGTGCCAGCAGCCTACAGGGCGGGGAGCTGTTTTTT.

There are many counts of this clonotype. The CDR3 nucleotides are TGTGCCAGCAGCAACTTTTGGAGAAACTATGGCTACACCTTC. It translates to CASSNFWRNYGYTF. The chain carries TRBV6-1 and TRBJ1-2; no clear D. The CDR3 is 14 residues long. The ends were cut back, 6 bases at V and 2 bases at J, with 13 bases in the middle. Germline CDR1 is MNHNS and CDR2 is SASEGT.

The J gene is TRBJ1-2, the V gene TRBV6-5; D perhaps matches TRBD1 (6 bases). The CDR3 length is 13 residues. Per the germline V gene, CDR1 is MNHEY and CDR2 is SVGAGI. Between the trimmed V and J ends, which lost 2 bases and 4 bases, there was a span of 8 bases. DNA for the CDR3: TGTGCCAGCAGTTACGGCAGGGGCTATGGCTACACCTTC. Translated: CASSYGRGYGYTF.

The chain carries TRBV4-1 and TRBJ2-7; 9 bases line up with TRBD1. Germline trimming cut 0 bases from V and 0 bases from J; bases unmatched to any gene: 0. The CDR3 extends over 15 amino acids. Germline CDR1 MGHRA, CDR2 YSYEKL. The CDR3 sequence: CASSQETGGSYEQYF. CDR3 DNA sequence: TGCGCCAGCAGCCAAGAGACAGGGGGCTCCTACGAGCAGTACTTC.

The chain combines TRBV28 with TRBJ2-2, with 7 bases identical to TRBD2. J lost 7 bases, V lost 6 bases, and 14 bases had no gene match. The germline V gene has CDR1 MDHEN and CDR2 SYDVKM. This CDR3 has 16 residues. The DNA for the CDR3 is TGTGCCAGCAGCCTTCGGGGGAGGGCCTATGGCGGGGAGCTGTTTTTT. It is translated as CASSLRGRAYGGELFF. Full variable domain (rest looked up from reference TRBV28 and TRBJ2-2): DVKVTQSSRYLVKRTGEKVFLECVQDMDHENMFWYRQDPGLGLRLIYFSYDVKMKEKGDIPEGYSVSREKKERFSLILESASTNQTSMYLCASSLRGRAYGGELFFGEGSRLTVL.

This clonotype was observed at least ten times. This chain uses TRBV20-1 with TRBJ2-1; TRBD2 matches 9 bases. The CDR3 runs to 17 residues. Germline CDR1 and CDR2: DFQATT and SNEGSKA (reference sequence). The trim removed 4 bases at V and 10 bases at J, leaving 20 bases unmatched. The chain's CDR3 is CSAKGGRASVSQGEQFF. The CDR3 DNA reads as TGCAGTGCTAAAGGCGGGAGGGCCTCCGTTTCGCAGGGGGAGCAGTTCTTC.

This clonotype was recorded a few times. The chain recombines TRBV13 with TRBJ2-1; 8 nucleotides line up with TRBD2. The CDR3 runs to 14 residues. Trimming cost V 8 bases and J 4 bases; bases outside gene matches: 7. Germline values: CDR1 PRHDT, CDR2 FYEKMQ (reference sequence). The DNA for the CDR3 is TGTGCCAGCCGAAGAGCGGGAGAGTACAATGAGCAGTTCTTC. It specifies CASRRAGEYNEQFF.

This clonotype appeared a few times. V is TRBV6-1 and J is TRBJ2-7; D uncertain. Germline V gene data show CDR1 as MNHNS and CDR2 as SASEGT. V was shortened by 6 bases and J by 4 bases, with 13 bases between the two germline ends. The CDR3 is 13 residues long. This chain's CDR3 is CASSPRESYEQYF. The CDR3, as DNA: TGTGCCAGCAGCCCCAGAGAAAGTTACGAGCAGTACTTC.

The chain recombines TRBV29-1 with TRBJ2-5; a weak D match, TRBD2 (6 bases). The CDR3 sequence is 13 residues long. CDR1 is SQVTM and CDR2 is ANQGSEA in the germline V gene. The V gene lost 2 bases and the J gene lost 2 bases, with 9 bases spanning the gap. The CDR3 DNA reads TGCAGCGTTGAATCCGGGGGTCAAGAGACCCAGTACTTC. Protein: CSVESGGQETQYF.

The V and J genes are TRBV15 and TRBJ2-1; D perhaps matches TRBD1 (6 bases). Looked up from germline, CDR1 is LNHNV and CDR2 is YYDKDF (reference sequence). The ends were cut back, 0 bases at V and 3 bases at J, with 15 bases in the middle. The CDR3 length is 17 residues. DNA of the CDR3: TGTGCCACCAGCAGAGATTATCAAGGGGGTGACTACAATGAGCAGTTCTTC. Translating gives CATSRDYQGGDYNEQFF.

This clonotype appeared a few times. The chain joins TRBV20-1 to TRBJ2-1; D is possibly TRBD2 (5 bases). V was clipped by 1 base and J by 2 bases, with 18 bases between them. The CDR3 is 17 amino acids. Germline CDR1 is DFQATT and CDR2 is SNEGSKA (reference sequence). The CDR3, as DNA: TGCAGTGCTAGAGCCTTAGTCAGAACGGGGACCTACAATGAGCAGTTCTTC. Translation: CSARALVRTGTYNEQFF.

This clonotype was picked up a small number of times. The chain joins TRBV5-1 to TRBJ2-7; the D gene is possibly TRBD1 (6 bases). This CDR3 contains 14 residues. Germline CDR1 SGHRS, CDR2 YFSETQ. V was clipped by 5 bases and J by 6 bases, with 18 bases between them. CDR3: CASSFDVDSSEQYF. Here the CDR3 DNA reads TGCGCCAGCAGTTTCGATGTGGACAGTTCCGAGCAGTACTTC.

The sample holds many counts of this clonotype. V is TRBV25-1 and J is TRBJ2-7; a weak D match, TRBD1 (6 bases). This CDR3 is 14 amino acids long. Germline V gene lookup returns CDR1 MGHDK and CDR2 SYGVNS. V dropped 2 bases and J dropped 0 bases, with 8 bases sitting between them. CDR3 residues: CASSERTDSYEQYF. The CDR3 nucleotides are TGTGCCAGCAGTGAACGGACAGACTCCTACGAGCAGTACTTC.

This clonotype was observed a few times. V usage is TRBV4-1 and J usage is TRBJ2-2; D uncertain. V was trimmed by 3 bases and J by 3 bases, leaving 11 bases between them. CDR3 size: 15 residues. CDR1 MGHRA and CDR2 YSYEKL come from the germline V gene. The DNA of the CDR3 is TGCGCCAGCAGCCAGATCCTAGGATACACCGGGGAGCTGTTTTTT. It codes for CASSQILGYTGELFF.

The chain carries TRBV28 and TRBJ2-7; D not resolved. From germline, CDR1 is MDHEN and CDR2 SYDVKM. The CDR3 has 14 amino acids. V was clipped by 8 bases and J by 3 bases, with 17 bases between them. DNA of the CDR3: TGTGCCAGCCCCCCGAGGCGGACCTACTACGAGCAGTACTTC. As protein: CASPPRRTYYEQYF.

The chain combines TRBV20-1 with TRBJ2-3; TRBD1 matches 7 bases. Germline loops: CDR1 DFQATT, CDR2 SNEGSKA (reference sequence). This CDR3 has 14 amino acids. V shed 2 bases, J shed 4 bases, and the junction held 6 bases outside the gene matches. This CDR3 is CSARRQGGADTQYF. The DNA for the CDR3 is TGCAGTGCTAGAAGACAGGGCGGCGCAGATACGCAGTATTTT.

This chain links TRBV2 with TRBJ1-6; no clear D gene. The V and J ends lost 0 bases and 9 bases respectively, with 12 bases between them. The CDR3 is 15 amino acids. The germline V gene has CDR1 SNHLY and CDR2 FYNNEI. As DNA, the CDR3 is TGTGCCAGCAGTGAAGCTGGCAGTCGGCGTTCACCCCTCCACTTT. It yields the protein CASSEAGSRRSPLHF.

In this sample, this clonotype turned up a few times. The chain carries TRBV4-3 and TRBJ2-3; D is uncertain. Germline V gene data show CDR1 as LGHNA and CDR2 as YSLEER. Trimming shortened V by 0 bases and J by 2 bases, and 9 bases separated the two germline ends. This CDR3 comprises 15 residues. The DNA for the CDR3 is TGCGCCAGCAGCCAAGACTCCGACCCCACAGATACGCAGTATTTT. Translation gives CASSQDSDPTDTQYF.